This is a list of T cell receptor beta chains from one sample in a study of early T cells in non-severe SARS-CoV-2 infection. TCRdb ran MiXCR on the 5' RACE reads and lists one entry per CDR3 protein. The table includes just over 25,000 distinct CDR3 sequences, about 4% detected once. What was sequenced was whole blood. These receptors all come from an adult who was a healthcare worker with PCR-confirmed SARS-CoV-2 infection or an uninfected control (not recorded which). CDR3s include the opening cysteine and the closing phenylalanine or tryptophan. The D gene is left open where the match is weak. Not every row has a clone size; where given, it reads once, few, many or a size class.

D gene,CDR3 length,V gene,J gene,clone size,CDR3 DNA,CDR3 protein
-,13,TRBV27,TRBJ2-5,many,TGTGCCAGCAGTTTAAACTCAGGAGCCCTACAGGGCTTC,CASSLNSGALQGF
-,14,TRBV27,TRBJ2-2,many,TGTGCCGCAGGGCGGCTATCGAACACCGGGGAGCTGTTTTTT,CAAGRLSNTGELFF
TRBD2,15,TRBV6-6,TRBJ2-1,-,TGTGCCAGCAGAGGGACTAGCGGGATCTCGGCTGAGCAGTTCTTC,CASRGTSGISAEQFF
-,14,TRBV7-7,TRBJ2-5,many,TGTGCTAGCAGCTTAATCAGGGCCGGAGAGACCCAGTACTTC,CASSLIRAGETQYF
TRBD2,12,TRBV10-1,TRBJ2-7,many,TGCGCCAGCAGTGGACTAGCGGGGAAGGAGTACTTC,CASSGLAGKEYF
TRBD2,16,TRBV28,TRBJ2-5,many,TGTGCCAGCAGTACCCCCCTAGCGGGAGTCAAAGAGACCCAGTACTTC,CASSTPLAGVKETQYF
-,13,TRBV2,TRBJ2-5,-,TGTGCCAGCAAGGGCGGCAGGGGAGAGACCCAGTACTTC,CASKGGRGETQYF
-,12,TRBV29-1,TRBJ2-5,many,TGCAGCGTTGAACGCGGGCGGGAGACCCAGTACTTC,CSVERGRETQYF
-,14,TRBV2,TRBJ2-5,medium-sized,TGTGCCAGCAGTGAACGGGGCTTAGAAGAGACCCAGTACTTC,CASSERGLEETQYF
TRBD1,16,TRBV28,TRBJ1-1,many,TGTGCCAGCAGTTCCATAGGGGACAGGGGGCCGCCCGAAGCTTTCTTT,CASSSIGDRGPPEAFF
-,15,TRBV4-2,TRBJ2-7,-,TGTGCCAGCAGCCCCGGAGCAGGGGCGAACTACGAGCAGTACTTC,CASSPGAGANYEQYF
TRBD2,17,TRBV11-2,TRBJ2-7,-,TGTGCCAGCAGCTTGGTAGCGGGAGGGTTAAGCCTCTACGAGCAGTACTTC,CASSLVAGGLSLYEQYF
-,13,TRBV7-3,TRBJ1-1,many,TGTGCCAGCAGCTCGGGACACGGCACTGAAGCTTTCTTT,CASSSGHGTEAFF
TRBD2,17,TRBV7-9,TRBJ2-5,many,TGTGCCAGCAGCCGTGGGACTAGCGGGAGGAACCCACAGACCCAGTACTTC,CASSRGTSGRNPQTQYF
-,16,TRBV20-1,TRBJ2-3,few,TGCAGTGCTAGAGATGTACGGGGAACTTACACAGATACGCAGTATTTT,CSARDVRGTYTDTQYF
-,13,TRBV6-6,TRBJ1-1,many,TGTGCCAGCAGTTACAGAGGGTTCACTGAAGCTTTCTTT,CASSYRGFTEAFF
TRBD1,15,TRBV7-9,TRBJ2-5,many,TGTGCCAGCAGCTTAGAAACAGGGGTGCAAGAGACCCAGTACTTC,CASSLETGVQETQYF
TRBD1,14,TRBV7-3,TRBJ1-1,-,TGTGCCAGCAGCTCACAGGGGATTGGCACTGAAGCTTTCTTT,CASSSQGIGTEAFF
-,13,TRBV6-2/TRBV6-3,TRBJ2-5,many,TGTGCCAGCACCCCGCGGTACCAAGAGACCCAGTACTTC,CASTPRYQETQYF
-,15,TRBV20-1,TRBJ2-7,many,TGCAGTGCTGGGGACCTCTCCTCCCCATACTACGAGCAGTACTTC,CSAGDLSSPYYEQYF
-,15,TRBV12-3/TRBV12-4,TRBJ2-7,many,TGTGCCAGCAAACGACCGGGACTGACGCACTACGAGCAGTACTTC,CASKRPGLTHYEQYF
TRBD1,13,TRBV28,TRBJ1-5,many,TGTGCCAGCACCGACAGGGCGAAGCAGCCCCAGCATTTT,CASTDRAKQPQHF
TRBD2,12,TRBV3-1,TRBJ2-3,-,TGTGCCAGCAGCCAAACTAGCGGGGGGCGGTATTTT,CASSQTSGGRYF
-,13,TRBV6-6,TRBJ1-5,many,TGTGCCAGCAGTTACTTGCAGGGGATGCCCCAGCATTTT,CASSYLQGMPQHF
TRBD2,15,TRBV7-2,TRBJ2-1,many,TGTGCCAGCAGCTTAGCCAGCGGGAACTACAATGAGCAGTTCTTC,CASSLASGNYNEQFF
-,13,TRBV29-1,TRBJ2-1,many,TGCAGCGTTGAAGTGGTACAAGCTGGTGAGCAGTTCTTC,CSVEVVQAGEQFF
-,15,TRBV7-9,TRBJ2-2,many,TGTGCCAGCACCCTTTCAGCGGTGAACACCGGGGAGCTGTTTTTT,CASTLSAVNTGELFF
TRBD1,17,TRBV7-6,TRBJ1-3,few,TGTGCCAGCAGCTTAACCACCGGGACAGGTGGCGGAGACACCATATATTTT,CASSLTTGTGGGDTIYF
TRBD1,13,TRBV5-1,TRBJ2-5,-,TGCGCCAGCAGGGACAGGGGAAAAGAGACCCAGTACTTC,CASRDRGKETQYF
-,13,TRBV5-4,TRBJ2-2,many,TGTGCCAGCAGCTTATCGGGACCCGGGGAGCTGTTTTTT,CASSLSGPGELFF
TRBD2,17,TRBV11-1,TRBJ2-1,many,TGTGCCAGCAGCCGGCGACTAGCGGGAGGCTCCTACAATGAGCAGTTCTTC,CASSRRLAGGSYNEQFF
TRBD2,15,TRBV7-8,TRBJ2-2,medium-sized,TGTGCCACTATTCGAGCGGGGACGAACACCGGGGAGCTGTTTTTT,CATIRAGTNTGELFF
TRBD2,14,TRBV20-1,TRBJ2-7,many,TGCAGTGCTAGAGATGCGGGACTAGCAGCCGAGCAGTACTTC,CSARDAGLAAEQYF
-,12,TRBV3-1,TRBJ2-3,-,TGTGCCAGCAGCCAATGGGTGGATACGCAGTATTTT,CASSQWVDTQYF
-,13,TRBV25-1,TRBJ1-1,many,TGTGCCAGCAAAAGGGGGGGCTACACTGAAGCTTTCTTT,CASKRGGYTEAFF
TRBD2,16,TRBV27,TRBJ2-3,many,TGTGCCAGCAGTCCGATAGCGGGAGAGCCGGAAGATACGCAGTATTTT,CASSPIAGEPEDTQYF
TRBD1,14,TRBV5-6,TRBJ1-1,-,TGTGCCAGCAGCTTAGGGGACAGGAACACTGAAGCTTTCTTT,CASSLGDRNTEAFF
TRBD2,15,TRBV6-5,TRBJ2-7,many,TGTGCCAGCAGGGGGGGACTAGCGGGGCACTACGAGCAGTACTTC,CASRGGLAGHYEQYF
-,17,TRBV6-1,TRBJ1-2,many,TGTGCCAGCAGTGAAGCGGGGGAAGCCCCGAGGAACTATGGCTACACCTTC,CASSEAGEAPRNYGYTF
TRBD1,14,TRBV19,TRBJ2-1,many,TGTGCCAGTAGTCCTGGGACAGGACCTAAGGTGCAGTTCTTC,CASSPGTGPKVQFF
-,16,TRBV7-9,TRBJ2-4,many,TGTGCCAGCAGCCGCCCACTAGGAGCCTTGGGAAACATTCAGTACTTC,CASSRPLGALGNIQYF
TRBD1,13,TRBV29-1,TRBJ2-1,many,TGCAGCGCTTTACCGGGACAGCACAATGAGCAGTTCTTC,CSALPGQHNEQFF
TRBD1,16,TRBV6-2/TRBV6-3,TRBJ2-3,many,TGTGCCAGCAGCGAACAGGGGCCTACTAGCACAGATACGCAGTATTTT,CASSEQGPTSTDTQYF
-,13,TRBV10-3,TRBJ2-1,once,TGTGCCATCAAAGGCAGGTCTGGCAATGAGCAGTTCTTC,CAIKGRSGNEQFF
TRBD2,15,TRBV11-2,TRBJ2-2,many,TGTGCCAGCAGCCCACGACTAGCGGGAGCCGGGGAGCTGTTTTTT,CASSPRLAGAGELFF
TRBD1,13,TRBV29-1,TRBJ1-5,few,TGCAGCGTGCAGGGACAGAGCAATCAGCCCCAGCATTTT,CSVQGQSNQPQHF
-,15,TRBV12-3/TRBV12-4,TRBJ2-3,few,TGTGCCAGCAGTTTAGGGCTAGGGGCCACAGATACGCAGTATTTT,CASSLGLGATDTQYF
TRBD2,15,TRBV7-2,TRBJ2-3,many,TGTGCCAGCGCGACCGGGGGAGGGTTCACAGATACGCAGTATTTT,CASATGGGFTDTQYF
-,13,TRBV29-1,TRBJ1-2,-,TGCAGCGCCACCCGATCCGGACCGCATGGCTACACCTTC,CSATRSGPHGYTF
-,12,TRBV9,TRBJ2-1,many,TGTGCCAGCAGCGCTACTGACAATGAGCAGTTCTTC,CASSATDNEQFF
-,15,TRBV7-9,TRBJ1-1,many,TGTGCCAGCAGTCTCTACCGGGGCTTAAACACTGAAGCTTTCTTT,CASSLYRGLNTEAFF
TRBD2,15,TRBV20-1,TRBJ2-3,-,TGCAGTGCTAGGGGGACTAGCGGATTCACAGATACGCAGTATTTT,CSARGTSGFTDTQYF
-,13,TRBV27,TRBJ2-4,many,TGTGCCAGCCCTAGTGGGTATTGGGACATTCAGTACTTC,CASPSGYWDIQYF
TRBD1,16,TRBV7-3,TRBJ2-7,-,TGTGCCAGCAGCCAGTCCCCCGGACAGGGGGCTCGCGAGCAGTACTTC,CASSQSPGQGAREQYF
TRBD2,16,TRBV5-1,TRBJ2-1,-,TGCGCCAGCAGCTTGGGTAGTAGCGGGATGTACAATGAGCAGTTCTTC,CASSLGSSGMYNEQFF
-,12,TRBV27,TRBJ1-1,many,TGTGCCAGCAGTTTTTTTCAGGGGGAAGCTTTCTTT,CASSFFQGEAFF
TRBD1,16,TRBV18,TRBJ2-3,-,TGTGCCAGCTCACCGGGGACAGGGGGAACTACAGATACGCAGTATTTT,CASSPGTGGTTDTQYF
-,11,TRBV10-2,TRBJ1-1,many,TGCGCCAGCATTGAGGGGACTGAAGCTTTCTTT,CASIEGTEAFF
TRBD2,17,TRBV19,TRBJ2-1,many,TGTGCCAGTAGTATCGCCGGGACTAGCGGGGCAGGGAATGAGCAGTTCTTC,CASSIAGTSGAGNEQFF